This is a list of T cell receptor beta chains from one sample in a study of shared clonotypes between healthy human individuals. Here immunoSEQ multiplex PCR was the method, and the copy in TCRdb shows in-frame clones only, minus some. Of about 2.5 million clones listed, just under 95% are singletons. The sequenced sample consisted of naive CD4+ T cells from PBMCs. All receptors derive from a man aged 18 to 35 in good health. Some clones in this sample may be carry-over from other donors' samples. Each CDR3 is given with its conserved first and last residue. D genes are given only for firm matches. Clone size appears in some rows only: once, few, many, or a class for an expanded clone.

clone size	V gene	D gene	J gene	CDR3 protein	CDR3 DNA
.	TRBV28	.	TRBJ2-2	CASTPRLRSGELFF	TGTGCCAGCACCCCCAGGTTGCGGTCCGGGGAGCTGTTTTTT
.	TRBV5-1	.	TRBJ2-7	CASSLARSDSYEQYF	TGCGCCAGCAGCTTGGCTAGAAGCGACTCCTACGAGCAGTACTTC
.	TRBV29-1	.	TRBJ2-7	CSVIITYEQYF	TGCAGCGTTATTATAACCTACGAGCAGTACTTC
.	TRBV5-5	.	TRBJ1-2	CASSLVTGSGYTF	TGTGCCAGCAGCTTGGTGACGGGGTCTGGCTACACCTTC
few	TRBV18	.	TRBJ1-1	CASSPTTMNTEAFF	TGTGCCAGCTCACCGACGACAATGAACACTGAAGCTTTCTTT
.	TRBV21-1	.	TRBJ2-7	CASSKCRSTHEQYF	TGTGCCAGCAGCAAGTGTAGATCCACCCACGAGCAGTACTTC
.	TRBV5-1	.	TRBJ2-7	CASSLGGRVVDEQYF	TGCGCCAGCAGCTTGGGTGGCAGGGTGGTCGACGAGCAGTACTTC
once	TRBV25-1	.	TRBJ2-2	CASSDVTVNTGELFF	TGTGCCAGCAGTGATGTGACAGTGAACACCGGGGAGCTGTTTTTT
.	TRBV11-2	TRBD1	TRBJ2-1	CASSKGTGAYNEQFF	TGTGCCAGCAGTAAAGGGACAGGGGCGTACAATGAGCAGTTCTTC
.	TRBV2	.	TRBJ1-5	CASSDVEGRNQPQHF	TGTGCCAGCAGCGACGTGGAAGGGCGAAATCAGCCCCAGCATTTT
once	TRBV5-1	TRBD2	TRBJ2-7	CASSLALAGVLGEQYF	TGCGCCAGCAGCTTGGCCCTAGCGGGAGTTCTAGGCGAGCAGTACTTC
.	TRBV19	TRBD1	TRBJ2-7	CASSLRTGLGYEQYF	TGTGCCAGTAGTCTCCGGACAGGGTTGGGGTACGAGCAGTACTTC
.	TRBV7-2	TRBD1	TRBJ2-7	CASSSRDRASYEQYF	TGTGCCAGCAGCTCCCGGGACAGGGCCTCCTACGAGCAGTACTTC
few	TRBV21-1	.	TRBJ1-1	CASSRPEAFF	TGTGCCAGCAGCAGACCAGAAGCTTTCTTT
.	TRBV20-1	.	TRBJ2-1	CSARAQFF	TGCAGTGCTAGAGCGCAGTTCTTC